This T cell receptor (beta chain) was captured by sequencing in a study of control samples from healthy donors and cancer patients (dated by TCRdb to 2019 to 2021). Library generation was performed with the immunoSEQ multiplex PCR assay. Entries here come from immuneACCESS through TCRdb and include only in-frame sequences with V and J called. Some clones fail to appear in such tables; in the studies checked, an unresolved V gene covers under half of the shortfall, and the cause of the remainder is unknown. The sample table shows some 410,000 clones, and around 90% are seen once. In total, the top ten clones hold more than 6% of the sample. With regard to this clone: No antigen is known for it. Per-nucleotide qualities are absent, and no much larger clonotype sits a single base away.

The junction shows trimming of 1 base on V and 6 bases on J, plus 15 bases between the germline ends. The germline V gene yields SGHTA for CDR1 and FQGNSA for CDR2. The CDR3 runs 15 residues from the cysteine to the phenylalanine. Solely the CDR3 DNA is kept, with 45 bases framed from the first base. The sample was PBMCs. This chain is built from TRBV7-2 and TRBJ1-1, with TRBD1 tentatively as D gene (5 bases match). The sequence was obtained from a man aged 35 to 55 with head and neck cancer. The CDR3 region has the sequence CASSLDRQGTSEAFF. The bases read TGTGCCAGCAGCTTAGATAGGCAGGGAACTTCTGAAGCTTTCTTT. The CDR3, completed at both ends by the reference TRBV7-2 and TRBJ1-1 genes, gives the full variable domain GAGVSQSPSNKVTEKGKDVELRCDPISGHTALYWYRQSLGQGLEFLIYFQGNSAPDKSGLPSDRFSAERTGGSVSTLTIQRTQQEDSAVYLCASSLDRQGTSEAFFGQGTRLTVV.